This T cell receptor (beta chain) is from a study of T cells in Graves' hyperthyroidism and ophthalmopathy. For the study at large: Pretreatment peripheral blood was obtained at initial diagnosis.

Amplification of TCR beta CDR3 regions was performed using RNA transcripts as template. TCR CDR3 regions were first amplified by RT-PCR with HTBI primers. Each CDR3 protein gets one entry after TCRdb re-called the multiplex PCR reads with MiXCR. Of 730,000 or so distinct CDR3 sequences in the sample, roughly 20% were seen once. The CDR3 loop spans 15 amino acids. V trimming: 0 bases; J trimming: 2 bases; junction bases outside the gene matches: 3. The V gene's germline CDR1 is SGHRS and CDR2 YFSETQ. This clonotype was seen only a few times. The study based diagnoses on clinical symptoms, serum thyroxine and TRAb, thyroid ultrasound and orbital computed tomography. This blood was taken when hyperthyroidism was first diagnosed, before any ophthalmopathy symptoms existed. Cells are PBMCs isolated from around 9.4 ml of fresh blood.

The source of this sequence is a woman between 45 and 60 years old with Graves' hyperthyroidism that later progressed to Graves' ophthalmopathy. The chain links TRBV5-1 to TRBJ2-5; 8 nucleotides line up with TRBD2. Sample: blood. The CDR3 nucleotides read TGCGCCAGCAGCTTGGGACTAGCGCAACAAGAGACCCAGTACTTC. Its translation is CASSLGLAQQETQYF.